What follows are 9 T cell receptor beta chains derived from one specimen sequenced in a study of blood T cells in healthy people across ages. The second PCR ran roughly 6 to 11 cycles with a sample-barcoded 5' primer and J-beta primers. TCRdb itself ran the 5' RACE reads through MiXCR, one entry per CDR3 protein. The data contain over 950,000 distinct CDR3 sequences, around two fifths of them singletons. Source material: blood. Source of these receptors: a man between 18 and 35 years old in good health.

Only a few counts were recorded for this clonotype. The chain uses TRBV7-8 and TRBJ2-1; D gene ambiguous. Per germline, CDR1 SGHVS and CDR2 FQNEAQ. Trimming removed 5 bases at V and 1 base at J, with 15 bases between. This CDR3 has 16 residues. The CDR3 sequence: CASSPLEAGSYNEQFF. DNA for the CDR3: TGTGCCAGCAGCCCGCTTGAGGCCGGGTCCTACAATGAGCAGTTCTTC.

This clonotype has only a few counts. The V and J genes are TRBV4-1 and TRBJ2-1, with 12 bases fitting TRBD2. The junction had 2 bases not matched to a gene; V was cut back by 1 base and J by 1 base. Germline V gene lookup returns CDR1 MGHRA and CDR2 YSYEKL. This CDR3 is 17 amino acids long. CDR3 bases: TGCGCCAGCAGCCAAGCGACTAGCGGGGGTTCCTACAATGAGCAGTTCTTC. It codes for CASSQATSGGSYNEQFF.

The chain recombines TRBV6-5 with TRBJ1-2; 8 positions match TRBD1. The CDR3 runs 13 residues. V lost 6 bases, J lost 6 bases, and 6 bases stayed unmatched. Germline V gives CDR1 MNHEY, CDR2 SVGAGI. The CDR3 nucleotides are TGTGCCAGCAGCCCGGGACAGGAAGATGGCTACACCTTC. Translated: CASSPGQEDGYTF.

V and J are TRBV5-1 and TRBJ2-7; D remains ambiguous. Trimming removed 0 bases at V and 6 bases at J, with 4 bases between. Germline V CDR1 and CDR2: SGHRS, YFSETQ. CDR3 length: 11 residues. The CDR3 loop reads CASSLELEQYF. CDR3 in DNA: TGCGCCAGCAGCTTGGAACTCGAGCAGTACTTC. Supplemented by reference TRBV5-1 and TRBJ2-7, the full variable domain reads KAGVTQTPRYLIKTRGQQVTLSCSPISGHRSVSWYQQTPGQGLQFLFEYFSETQRNKGNFPGRFSGRQFSNSRSEMNVSTLELGDSALYLCASSLELEQYFGPGTRLTVT.

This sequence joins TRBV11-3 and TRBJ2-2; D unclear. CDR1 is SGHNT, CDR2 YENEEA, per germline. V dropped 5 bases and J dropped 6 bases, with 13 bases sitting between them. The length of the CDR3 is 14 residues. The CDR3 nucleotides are TGTGCCAGCAGCCCAGGCGGAGTCTCCGGGGAGCTGTTTTTT. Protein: CASSPGGVSGELFF.

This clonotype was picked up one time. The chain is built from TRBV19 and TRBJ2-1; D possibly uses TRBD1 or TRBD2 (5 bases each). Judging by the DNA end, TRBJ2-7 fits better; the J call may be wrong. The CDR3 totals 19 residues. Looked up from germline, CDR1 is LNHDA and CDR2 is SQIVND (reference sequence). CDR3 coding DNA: TGTGCCAGTAGTACCGATACCCAACGAGGGGCAGCAATCCACAATGAGCAGTACTTC. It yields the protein CASSTDTQRGAAIHNEQYF.

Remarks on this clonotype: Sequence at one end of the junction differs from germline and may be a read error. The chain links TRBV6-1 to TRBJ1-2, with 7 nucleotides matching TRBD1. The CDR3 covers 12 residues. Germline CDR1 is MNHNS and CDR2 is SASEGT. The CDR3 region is CASSPTGNGHTF. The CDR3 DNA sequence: TGTGCCAGCAGCCCGACAGGGAATGGCCACACCTTC.

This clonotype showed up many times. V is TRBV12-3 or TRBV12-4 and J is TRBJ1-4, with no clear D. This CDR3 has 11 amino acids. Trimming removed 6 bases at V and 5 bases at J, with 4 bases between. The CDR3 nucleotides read TGTGCCAGCAGCCCGAATGAAAAACTGTTTTTT. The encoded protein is CASSPNEKLFF.

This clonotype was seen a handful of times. The CDR3, as DNA: TGTGCCAGCAGCGTAGAGTCTAGCGGGGGGGTATACACAGATACGCAGTATTTT. Protein product: CASSVESSGGVYTDTQYF. V and J are TRBV9 and TRBJ2-3; 12 bases map to TRBD2. After removal of 0 bases from V and 2 bases from J, the junction contained 7 bases not matched to a gene. The CDR3 has 18 amino acids. The germline V gene encodes CDR1 SGDLS and CDR2 YYNGEE.